This is a list of T cell receptor beta chains from one sample in a study of cytotoxic CD8 clonotypes in ibrutinib-treated CLL. TCRdb keeps only in-frame clones here, not all; method: immunoSEQ multiplex PCR. Counted here are 150,000 or so clones, 80% to 90% occurring once; the ten biggest clones make up approximately 2%. Here the sequenced sample was PBMCs, taken after 24 months of ibrutinib treatment. The source is a human donor with chronic lymphocytic leukemia. Both conserved end residues are part of each CDR3. D genes are given only for firm matches. Size values are once, few and many counts, or a class for expanded clones, and some rows have none.

TRBV5-4	-	-	TRBJ1-2	TGTGCCAGCAGCTTGGCCGGATCGGCTAACTATGGCTACACCTTC	CASSLAGSANYGYTF
TRBV5-1	-	-	TRBJ2-2	TGCGCCAGCAGCTCGGTCGCGAACACCGGGGAGCTGTTTTTT	CASSSVANTGELFF
TRBV29-1	-	-	TRBJ2-2	TGCAGCGTCCCGGGACAGAACACCGGGGAGCTGTTTTTT	CSVPGQNTGELFF
TRBV19	-	-	TRBJ2-2	TGTGCCAGTAGTATCCGACAGAACACCGGGGAGCTGTTTTTT	CASSIRQNTGELFF
TRBV28	-	once	TRBJ1-4	TGTGCCAGCGTTCGGACGGGGAATGAAAAACTGTTTTTT	CASVRTGNEKLFF
TRBV6-4	-	-	TRBJ2-3	TGTGCCAGCAGTTCGAGCGGCCGATCCACAGATACGCAGTATTTT	CASSSSGRSTDTQYF
TRBV7-2	TRBD2	-	TRBJ2-3	TGTGCCAGCAGCTTAGTAGCGGGTAGCACAGATACGCAGTATTTT	CASSLVAGSTDTQYF
TRBV5-1	TRBD1	-	TRBJ1-4	TGCGCCAGCAGCTCTGATATCGGGACAGCTAATGAAAAACTGTTTTTT	CASSSDIGTANEKLFF
TRBV19	-	-	TRBJ2-2	TGTGCCAGTAGGCGAGTGGCGGACACCGGGGAGCTGTTTTTT	CASRRVADTGELFF
TRBV18	TRBD1	few	TRBJ1-5	TGTGCCAGCTCAGCCACGTCAGGGGGCTTCAATCAGCCCCAGCATTTT	CASSATSGGFNQPQHF
TRBV7-2	TRBD1	-	TRBJ1-3	TGTGCCAGCAGCGCCTACCGGGACAGAGGAAACACCATATATTTT	CASSAYRDRGNTIYF
TRBV5-8	-	-	TRBJ2-1	TGTGCCAGCAGCCGGGTAGTATCATACAATGAGCAGTTCTTC	CASSRVVSYNEQFF
TRBV4-2	-	-	TRBJ1-2	TGTGCCAGCAGCCGCGATTCAGCAGGGATAACCTTC	CASSRDSAGITF
TRBV4-3	-	-	TRBJ1-2	TGCGCCAGCAGCCAAGAGGTTACTTGGGGCTACACCTTC	CASSQEVTWGYTF
TRBV28	-	-	TRBJ1-2	TGTGCCAGCAGGGTTCAGGGAGGGTCTGGCTACACCTTC	CASRVQGGSGYTF
TRBV6-5	TRBD1	-	TRBJ2-2	TGTGCCAGCAGTCGACAGGGGGACACCGGGGAGCTGTTTTTT	CASSRQGDTGELFF
TRBV14	TRBD2	-	TRBJ2-1	TGTGCCAGCAGCCAGATTGGGGGACTAGCGGGAGCTGAGCAGTTCTTC	CASSQIGGLAGAEQFF
TRBV6-7	TRBD1	-	TRBJ2-3	TGTGCCAGCAATGGACAGGGGGATCGCACAGATACGCAGTATTTT	CASNGQGDRTDTQYF
TRBV9	-	-	TRBJ2-5	TGTGCCAGCAGCGTAGTCAAAGAGGGGACCCAGTACTTC	CASSVVKEGTQYF
TRBV7-2	TRBD1	-	TRBJ2-5	TGTGCCAGCACCGCAGAGGGACAGGGGAGGGAGACCCAGTACTTC	CASTAEGQGRETQYF
TRBV11-2	-	few	TRBJ2-7	TGTGCCAGCAGCGCGGACTACCAAAGTTACGAGCAGTACTTC	CASSADYQSYEQYF
TRBV7-2	TRBD2	-	TRBJ2-7	TGTGCCAGCAGCTTTGGGCTAGCGGCGTACGAGCAGTACTTC	CASSFGLAAYEQYF
TRBV7-2	TRBD2	once	TRBJ2-7	TGTGCCAGCAGCTTATCGGCTAGCGGGCCCTCCTACGAGCAGTACTTC	CASSLSASGPSYEQYF
TRBV5-6	TRBD2	-	TRBJ2-3	TGTGCCAGCAGCTTGCGCAGCGGGGGGGATACGCAGTATTTT	CASSLRSGGDTQYF
TRBV7-2	-	-	TRBJ1-3	TGTGCCAGCAGCTTAGTGTCGGGTACTGGAAACACCATATATTTT	CASSLVSGTGNTIYF
TRBV7-2	-	-	TRBJ2-7	TGTGCCAGCAGCTTAGTGCTAGTTCTGCCTCACGAGCAGTACTTC	CASSLVLVLPHEQYF
TRBV6-6	TRBD1	-	TRBJ1-1	TGTGCCAGCAGTTACCCTGGACAGGGAGGAACTGAAGCTTTCTTT	CASSYPGQGGTEAFF
TRBV2	-	-	TRBJ1-4	TGTGCCAGCACCCCCCCGGGTTCTAATGAAAAACTGTTTTTT	CASTPPGSNEKLFF
TRBV10-2	-	once	TRBJ1-1	TGCGCCAGCACGAGCGGGAGGGAGGAAACTGAAGCTTTCTTT	CASTSGREETEAFF
TRBV18	-	-	TRBJ2-7	TGTGCCAGCTCAGGCGGGGGCAGCTACGAGCAGTACTTC	CASSGGGSYEQYF
TRBV15	TRBD1	-	TRBJ1-5	TGTGCCACCAGCGACCGGACAGGGAGTAGCAATCAGCCCCAGCATTTT	CATSDRTGSSNQPQHF
TRBV28	-	-	TRBJ1-1	TGTGCCAGCAGTTTGAGAACTGAAGCTTTCTTT	CASSLRTEAFF
TRBV28	TRBD1	-	TRBJ1-2	TGTGCCAGCAGCACCAACAGGGGGCCTAACTATGGCTACACCTTC	CASSTNRGPNYGYTF
TRBV5-1	-	-	TRBJ2-7	TGCGCCAGCAGCTATGGGAGCGGCGAGCAGTACTTC	CASSYGSGEQYF
TRBV6-1	TRBD1	-	TRBJ1-1	TGTGCCAGCTTAACAGGACAGGGGATGAACACTGAAGCTTTCTTT	CASLTGQGMNTEAFF
TRBV28	-	-	TRBJ2-7	TGTGCCAGCAGTTTATTATTAGGGCTCTCGGACGAGCAGTACTTC	CASSLLLGLSDEQYF
TRBV18	TRBD1	-	TRBJ2-7	TGTGCCAGCTCACAGAGGACAGGGGACGGCGAGCAGTACTTC	CASSQRTGDGEQYF
TRBV7-2	-	-	TRBJ2-2	TGTGCCAGCAGCCAAACCCAAACAAACACCGGGGAGCTGTTTTTT	CASSQTQTNTGELFF
TRBV11-2	-	-	TRBJ1-4	TGTGCCAGCACCGAAAGGGACACTGGTAAACTGTTTTTT	CASTERDTGKLFF
TRBV7-9	TRBD2	-	TRBJ2-3	TGTGCCAGCAGCTTCGCGGGAGGGAGCACAGATACGCAGTATTTT	CASSFAGGSTDTQYF
TRBV6-1	TRBD2	-	TRBJ2-7	TGTGCCAGCAGTGAAAGGCTAGCGGGGGGAAGCTCCTACGAGCAGTACTTC	CASSERLAGGSSYEQYF
TRBV7-2	TRBD1	-	TRBJ2-1	TGTGCCAGCAGCTTAGTTGGGACAGGGGTGTACAATGAGCAGTTCTTC	CASSLVGTGVYNEQFF
TRBV5-1	TRBD1	-	TRBJ1-1	TGCGCCAGCAGCCCCCTGACATCGGGACAGGGGGTCCAAAGGGGGGTGAACACTGAAGCTTTCTTT	CASSPLTSGQGVQRGVNTEAFF
TRBV5-1	-	few	TRBJ2-2	TGCGCCAGCAGCACCTTAGAACACACCGGGGAGCTGTTTTTT	CASSTLEHTGELFF
TRBV7-2	-	-	TRBJ2-4	TGTGCCAGCAGCTTAGCCGGGGCAAACATTCAGTACTTC	CASSLAGANIQYF
TRBV7-2	-	-	TRBJ1-1	TGTGCCAGCAGCTTAGAGGGCGCGTACACTGAAGCTTTCTTT	CASSLEGAYTEAFF
TRBV19	-	-	TRBJ1-1	TGTGCCAGTAGTCGGGACAAAAGGACTGAAGCTTTCTTT	CASSRDKRTEAFF
TRBV9	-	-	TRBJ2-3	TGTGCCAGCAGCGTAGGTTTGGTAACAGATACGCAGTATTTT	CASSVGLVTDTQYF
TRBV19	-	once	TRBJ1-2	TGTGCCAGTAGTGCCCGGGACACTGGGAACTATGGCTACACCTTC	CASSARDTGNYGYTF
TRBV12-1	-	once	TRBJ1-2	TGTGCCAGCAGCTTTACAACCAGCTCCACCTATGGCTACACCTTC	CASSFTTSSTYGYTF
TRBV9	TRBD1	-	TRBJ1-4	TGTGCCAGCAGCGTAGCGGCAGGGGGCAGTAATGAAAAACTGTTTTTT	CASSVAAGGSNEKLFF
TRBV21-1	-	-	TRBJ2-7	TGTGCCAGCAGCAGGGGACGGTCCCTTTGCGAGCAGTACTTC	CASSRGRSLCEQYF
TRBV5-4	TRBD1	few	TRBJ1-4	TGTGCCAGCAGCCCGTCAACAGGGGCAACTAATGAAAAACTGTTTTTT	CASSPSTGATNEKLFF
TRBV5-1	-	-	TRBJ1-1	TGCGCCAGTGCCGGGACACCGAACACTGAAGCTTTCTTT	CASAGTPNTEAFF
TRBV29-1	-	once	TRBJ1-4	TGCAGCGTTGAAGACTACCGGGACACGATTAATGAAAAACTGTTTTTT	CSVEDYRDTINEKLFF